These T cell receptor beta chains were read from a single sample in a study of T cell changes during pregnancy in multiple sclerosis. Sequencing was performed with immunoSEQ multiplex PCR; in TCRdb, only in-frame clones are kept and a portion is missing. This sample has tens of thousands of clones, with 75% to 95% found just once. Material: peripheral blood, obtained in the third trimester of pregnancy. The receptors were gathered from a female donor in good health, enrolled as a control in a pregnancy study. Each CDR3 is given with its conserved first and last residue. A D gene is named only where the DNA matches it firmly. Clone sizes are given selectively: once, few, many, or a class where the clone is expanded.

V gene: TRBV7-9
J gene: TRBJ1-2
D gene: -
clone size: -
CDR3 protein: CAGSGARGYTF
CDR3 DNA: TGTGCCGGTAGCGGGGCGCGGGGCTACACCTTC

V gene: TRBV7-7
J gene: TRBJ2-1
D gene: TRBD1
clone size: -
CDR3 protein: CASSLEQGVRHEQFF
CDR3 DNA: TGTGCTAGCAGCTTAGAACAGGGGGTTAGGCATGAGCAGTTCTTC

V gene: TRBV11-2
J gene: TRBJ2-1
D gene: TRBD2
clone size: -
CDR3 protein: CASSSYRGGEFF
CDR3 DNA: TGTGCCAGCAGCTCTTACCGCGGGGGGGAGTTCTTC

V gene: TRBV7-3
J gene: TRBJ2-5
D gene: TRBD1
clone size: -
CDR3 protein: CASSDIRDRGETQYF
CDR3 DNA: TGTGCCAGCAGCGATATCCGGGACAGGGGTGAGACCCAGTACTTC

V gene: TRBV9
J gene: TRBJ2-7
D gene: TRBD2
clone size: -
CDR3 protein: CASSVGAGGVREQYF
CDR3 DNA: TGTGCCAGCAGCGTAGGAGCGGGAGGAGTTCGCGAGCAGTACTTC

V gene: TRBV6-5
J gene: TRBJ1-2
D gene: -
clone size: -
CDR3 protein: CASIRGANYGYTF
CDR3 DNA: TGTGCCAGCATTAGAGGAGCTAACTATGGCTACACCTTC

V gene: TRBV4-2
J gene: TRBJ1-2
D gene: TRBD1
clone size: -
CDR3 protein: CASSQETGIDYGYTF
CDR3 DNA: TGTGCCAGCAGCCAAGAGACAGGGATTGACTATGGCTACACCTTC

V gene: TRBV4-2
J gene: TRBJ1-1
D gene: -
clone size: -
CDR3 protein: CASSQSRGTEAFF
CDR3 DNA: TGTGCCAGCAGCCAAAGTAGGGGGACTGAAGCTTTCTTT

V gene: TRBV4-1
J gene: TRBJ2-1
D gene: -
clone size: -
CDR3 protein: CASSLATGTYNEQFF
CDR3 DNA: TGCGCCAGCAGCCTAGCGACAGGAACCTACAATGAGCAGTTCTTC

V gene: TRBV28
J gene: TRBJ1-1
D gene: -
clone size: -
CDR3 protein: CASIGDFNTEAFF
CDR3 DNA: TGTGCCAGCATTGGGGACTTCAACACTGAAGCTTTCTTT

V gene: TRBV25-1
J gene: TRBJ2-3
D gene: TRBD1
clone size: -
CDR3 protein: CASSEGGQSTQYF
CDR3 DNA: TGTGCCAGCAGTGAAGGGGGACAGTCTACGCAGTATTTT

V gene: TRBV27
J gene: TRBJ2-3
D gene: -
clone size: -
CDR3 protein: CASSDRLGTDTQYF
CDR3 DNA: TGTGCCAGCAGTGACCGACTGGGCACAGATACGCAGTATTTT

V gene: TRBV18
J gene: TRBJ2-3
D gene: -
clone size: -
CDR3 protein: CASLFEAGKRPDTQYF
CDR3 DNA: TGTGCCAGCCTTTTCGAGGCCGGGAAGCGTCCAGATACGCAGTATTTT

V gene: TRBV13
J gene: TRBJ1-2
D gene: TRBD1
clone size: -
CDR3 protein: CASSLTGGYGYTF
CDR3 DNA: TGTGCCAGCAGTCTAACAGGGGGCTATGGCTACACCTTC

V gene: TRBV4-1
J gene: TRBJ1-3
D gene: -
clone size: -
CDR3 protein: CASSQDVGANGNTIYF
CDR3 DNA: TGCGCCAGCAGCCAAGATGTAGGGGCAAATGGAAACACCATATATTTT

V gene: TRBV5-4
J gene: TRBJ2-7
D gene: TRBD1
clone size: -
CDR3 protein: CASSTQTGKHEQYF
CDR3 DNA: TGTGCCAGCAGCACCCAGACAGGGAAGCACGAGCAGTACTTC

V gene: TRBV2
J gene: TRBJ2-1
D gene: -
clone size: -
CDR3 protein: CASSVAVPSYNEQFF
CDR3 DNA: TGTGCCAGCAGTGTTGCGGTTCCCTCCTACAATGAGCAGTTCTTC

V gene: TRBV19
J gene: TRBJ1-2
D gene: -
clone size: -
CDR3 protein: CASSPDIYGYTF
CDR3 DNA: TGTGCCAGTAGTCCAGACATCTATGGCTACACCTTC

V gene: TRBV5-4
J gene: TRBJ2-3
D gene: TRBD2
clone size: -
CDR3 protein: CASSLGGASGGTDTQYF
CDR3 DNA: TGTGCCAGCAGCTTGGGGGGGGCTAGCGGGGGCACAGATACGCAGTATTTT

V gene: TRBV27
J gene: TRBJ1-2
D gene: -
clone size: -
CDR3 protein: CASSPTGVYGYTF
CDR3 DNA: TGTGCCAGCAGCCCGACAGGAGTCTATGGCTACACCTTC

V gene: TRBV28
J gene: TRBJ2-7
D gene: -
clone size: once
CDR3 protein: CASRVTLNYEQYF
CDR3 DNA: TGTGCCAGCCGGGTGACGTTAAACTACGAGCAGTACTTC

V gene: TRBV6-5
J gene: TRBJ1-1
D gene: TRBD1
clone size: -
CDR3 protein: CASSYVAGGLNTEAFF
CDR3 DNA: TGTGCCAGCAGTTATGTCGCAGGGGGCCTGAACACTGAAGCTTTCTTT

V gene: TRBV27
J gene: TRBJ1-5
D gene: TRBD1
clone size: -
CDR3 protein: CASSLHRGFSNQPQHF
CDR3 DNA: TGTGCCAGCAGTTTGCACAGGGGATTTAGCAATCAGCCCCAGCATTTT

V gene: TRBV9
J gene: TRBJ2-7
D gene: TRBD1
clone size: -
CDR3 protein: CASSDRDRGLYVYEQYF
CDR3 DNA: TGTGCCAGCAGTGACCGGGACAGGGGGCTCTACGTCTACGAGCAGTACTTC

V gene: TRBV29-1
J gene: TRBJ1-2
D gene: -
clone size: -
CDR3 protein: CSVEDSNEGYTF
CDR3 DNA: TGCAGCGTTGAGGACAGTAACGAAGGCTACACCTTC

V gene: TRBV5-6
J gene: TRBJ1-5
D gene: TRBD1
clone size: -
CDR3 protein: CASSLYQGVNQPQHF
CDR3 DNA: TGTGCCAGCAGCTTGTATCAGGGGGTCAATCAGCCCCAGCATTTT

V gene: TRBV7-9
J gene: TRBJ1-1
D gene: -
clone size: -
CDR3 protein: CASSLDRFEAFF
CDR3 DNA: TGTGCCAGCAGCCTCGACAGGTTTGAAGCTTTCTTT

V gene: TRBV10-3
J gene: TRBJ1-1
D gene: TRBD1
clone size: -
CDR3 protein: CAIRGVGMGQQNTEAFF
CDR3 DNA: TGTGCCATCAGAGGGGTGGGGATGGGACAGCAGAACACTGAAGCTTTCTTT